The clone carrying this TCR beta chain was counted many times. The antigen remains unidentified. This record comes from a study of glioma-infiltrating T cells. Germline assignment: CDR1 MNHEY and CDR2 SVGEGT. Trimming removed 5 bases from V and 0 bases from J; junction bases left unmatched: 6. CDR3 length: 16 residues. Using RNA template, CDR3s of TCR alpha and beta were amplified with iRepertoire arm-PCR. One-step reverse transcription and amplification started from approximately 100-400 ng of tissue mRNA or PBMC total RNA. From the multiplex PCR reads, TCRdb called clonotypes with MiXCR, one entry per CDR3 protein. The sample has over 100,000 distinct CDR3 sequences, less than 30% seen once. General study findings and limits: Gliomas, especially low-grade, showed above-expected tissue-blood divergence; non-neoplastic patients showed below. Tissue and blood shared very few CDR3 sequences.

The sample comprised glioma tissue, nonneoplastic brain tissue, or PBMCs (not recorded which). The TCR sequence derives from a human donor with low-grade glioma or glioblastoma, undergoing nonglioma brain surgery, or in good health (not recorded which). The chain carries TRBV6-2 or TRBV6-3 and TRBJ1-1; 10 bases agree with TRBD1. CDR3 DNA sequence: TGTGCCAGCAGTGGACAGGGGGAGTACCTGAACACTGAAGCTTTCTTT. This gives the protein CASSGQGEYLNTEAFF.